This TCR beta chain was recorded in a study of T cells in Graves' hyperthyroidism and ophthalmopathy. This CDR3 has 14 residues. Trimming took off 0 bases at V and 6 bases at J, with 11 bases between the two ends. The germline V gene encodes CDR1 LNHNV and CDR2 YYDKDF (reference sequence). In its sample, this clonotype was seen many times. Using RNA transcripts as the source, TCR beta CDR3 regions were amplified. When the TCR CDR3 underwent first-round RT-PCR, the HTBI primer set was used. TCRdb re-analysed the multiplex PCR reads in MiXCR, keeping a single row per CDR3 protein. The sample shows nearly 600,000 distinct CDR3 sequences, about 14% of them seen only once.

The J gene is TRBJ1-1, the V gene TRBV15, with a tentative D call TRBD1 (5 bases). This sequence was found in a young woman with Graves' ophthalmopathy. Sequencing used blood. The DNA for the CDR3 is TGTGCCACCAGCAGAGATCGGAGGGGAGCTGAAGCTTTCTTT. The encoded protein is CATSRDRRGAEAFF.